The 15 T cell receptor beta chains in this list originate from one sample, sequenced in a study of T cell changes during pregnancy in multiple sclerosis. Using immunoSEQ multiplex PCR, the repertoire was profiled, and TCRdb retains in-frame clones only, with some absent. Counted here are 90,000 to 95,000 clones, 94% occurring once; the ten biggest clones make up about 2%. Here the sequenced sample was peripheral blood, taken in the third trimester of pregnancy. The receptors stem from a female donor with multiple sclerosis, enrolled in a pregnancy study.

The chain has TRBV19 and TRBJ2-3; a weak D match, TRBD2 (6 bases). The CDR3 is made up of 15 amino acids. Germline V lookup: CDR1 LNHDA, CDR2 SQIVND (reference sequence). V gave up 4 bases and J gave up 4 bases, with 15 bases separating them. In nucleotides, the CDR3 is TGTGCCAGTAGTAAGGTGGGGGGAGCGGCAGATACGCAGTATTTT. It translates to CASSKVGGAADTQYF.

The rearrangement links TRBV7-3 to TRBJ1-1, with TRBD1 identical over 7 bases. Germline V gene data show CDR1 as SGHTA and CDR2 as FQGTGA. Germline trimming cut 4 bases from V and 11 bases from J; bases unmatched to any gene: 10. The CDR3 consists of 13 residues. CDR3 nucleotide sequence: TGTGCCAGCAGCTCAGGGACAGCTCATAGGGCTTTCTTT. It translates to CASSSGTAHRAFF.

V usage is TRBV15 and J usage is TRBJ2-1, with a tentative D call TRBD2 (6 bases). Looked up from germline, CDR1 is LNHNV and CDR2 is YYDKDF (reference sequence). The CDR3 runs 16 residues. Trimming removed 3 bases from V and 7 bases from J, with 19 bases in between. CDR3: CATSRGRVGRRNEQFF. The CDR3 region has the DNA TGTGCCACCAGCAGGGGTAGGGTGGGGAGGAGGAATGAGCAGTTCTTC.

The chain carries TRBV7-9 and TRBJ2-1, with D unclear. Germline V gene lookup returns CDR1 SEHNR and CDR2 FQNEAQ (reference sequence). Trimming left V 5 bases short and J 10 bases short, with 15 bases between. The CDR3 consists of 13 residues. CDR3 sequence reads: CASSPISLEEQFF. The CDR3 bases are TGTGCCAGCAGCCCGATCAGCCTAGAGGAGCAGTTCTTC.

This sequence joins TRBV5-6 and TRBJ1-1, with D perhaps TRBD1 (5 bases). The V gene's germline CDR1 is SGHDT and CDR2 YYEEEE. V was cut by 4 bases and J by 0 bases, with 13 bases left in between. This CDR3 is 15 amino acids long. The DNA for the CDR3 is TGTGCCAGCAGCACCGACAAGGACATGAACACTGAAGCTTTCTTT. Its translation: CASSTDKDMNTEAFF.

This rearrangement joins TRBV5-1 to TRBJ1-1; TRBD1 agrees at 7 bases. Trimming took 2 bases from V and 0 from J; bases not matched to a gene: 10. Germline V CDR1 and CDR2: SGHRS, YFSETQ. The CDR3 loop spans 17 amino acids. CDR3 amino acids: CASSFGQAAIMNTEAFF. DNA for the CDR3: TGCGCCAGCAGCTTCGGACAGGCCGCTATCATGAACACTGAAGCTTTCTTT.

The J gene is TRBJ2-1, the V gene TRBV7-2; 9 nucleotides agree with TRBD2. Germline CDR1 is SGHTA and CDR2 is FQGNSA. The trim removed 1 base at V and 3 bases at J, leaving 1 base unmatched. This CDR3 is built from 15 residues. The CDR3 coding sequence is TGTGCCAGCAGCTTAGTAGCGGGGGTCTACAATGAGCAGTTCTTC. Protein sequence: CASSLVAGVYNEQFF.

This sequence joins TRBV10-3 and TRBJ1-2; TRBD1 aligns across 7 bases. This CDR3 spans 12 amino acids. The germline V gene has CDR1 ENHRY and CDR2 SYGVKD. With 6 bases clipped from V and 8 bases from J, the junction kept 6 bases outside the gene matches. The chain's CDR3 is CAIRGQRSGYTF. For the CDR3, the DNA is TGTGCCATCAGGGGACAGCGTTCGGGCTACACCTTC.

V gene TRBV6-1 combines with J gene TRBJ1-2, with TRBD1 matching over 7 bases. Trimming at V came to 1 base and at J to 5 bases, leaving 4 bases not matched to a gene. The CDR3 covers 14 residues. Germline CDR1 and CDR2: MNHNS and SASEGT. CDR3 bases: TGTGCCAGCAGTGAAGAGCTACAGGGGTATGGCTACACCTTC. This codes for CASSEELQGYGYTF.

In this sample, this clone turned up once. This rearrangement joins TRBV18 to TRBJ2-5; the match to TRBD2 covers 7 bases. V lost 3 bases, J lost 5 bases, and 0 bases stayed unmatched. The germline V gene encodes CDR1 KGHSH and CDR2 LQKENI. CDR3 length: 12 amino acids. CDR3 loop: CASSPREETQYF. The DNA of the CDR3 is TGTGCCAGCTCACCGCGGGAGGAGACCCAGTACTTC.

The V gene is TRBV11-3, the J gene TRBJ2-3; 9 nucleotides agree with TRBD2. The CDR3 length is 14 residues. With 5 bases clipped from V and 6 bases from J, the junction kept 6 bases outside the gene matches. Germline CDR1 is SGHNT and CDR2 is YENEEA. The CDR3 region is CASSGTSRSDTQYF. The CDR3 nucleotides are TGTGCCAGCAGCGGGACTAGCAGGAGCGATACGCAGTATTTT. Filled out from reference TRBV11-3 and TRBJ2-3, the complete variable domain reads EAGVVQSPRYKIIEKKQPVAFWCNPISGHNTLYWYLQNLGQGPELLIRYENEEAVDDSQLPKDRFSAERLKGVDSTLKIQPAELGDSAVYLCASSGTSRSDTQYFGPGTRLTVL.

Only one count was recorded for this clone. The rearrangement joins TRBV29-1 to TRBJ2-2; 8 nucleotides line up with TRBD2. Germline V lookup: CDR1 SQVTM, CDR2 ANQGSEA. The length of the CDR3 is 16 residues. The junction had 11 bases not matched to a gene; V was cut back by 6 bases and J by 2 bases. CDR3 DNA sequence: TGCAGCGTCGACGTGGGACTAGGGGCAAACACCGGGGAGCTGTTTTTT. This encodes CSVDVGLGANTGELFF.

V and J are TRBV14 and TRBJ2-5, with 9 nucleotides matching TRBD1. The CDR3 consists of 14 residues. Unmatched junction bases numbered 4, after V lost 5 bases and J lost 3 bases. Germline assignment: CDR1 SGHDN and CDR2 FVKESK. CDR3 loop: CASSARDREETQYF. In DNA form, the CDR3 reads TGTGCCAGCAGCGCCCGGGACAGGGAAGAGACCCAGTACTTC.

The chain is built from TRBV27 and TRBJ2-3, with 10 nucleotides matching TRBD2. This CDR3 region has 18 residues. CDR1 and CDR2 (germline): MNHEY, SMNVEV (reference sequence). The V segment lost 6 bases and the J segment 2 bases; nucleotides outside the gene matches: 14. CDR3 DNA sequence: TGTGCCAGCAGCATTCTCCGCGGACTAGCGGATTCCACAGATACGCAGTATTTT. This gives the protein CASSILRGLADSTDTQYF.

The chain joins TRBV28 to TRBJ2-5, with a tentative D call TRBD2 (7 bases). The germline CDR1 and CDR2 sequences are MDHEN and SYDVKM. The CDR3 consists of 14 residues. Trimming took 5 bases from V and 5 from J, leaving 15 bases between them. The CDR3 sequence: CASSPQGGEETQYF. In DNA form, the CDR3 reads TGTGCCAGCAGTCCACAGGGAGGGGAGGAGACCCAGTACTTC. Using reference TRBV28 and TRBJ2-5 for the parts outside the CDR3, the full variable domain is DVKVTQSSRYLVKRTGEKVFLECVQDMDHENMFWYRQDPGLGLRLIYFSYDVKMKEKGDIPEGYSVSREKKERFSLILESASTNQTSMYLCASSPQGGEETQYFGPGTRLLVL.